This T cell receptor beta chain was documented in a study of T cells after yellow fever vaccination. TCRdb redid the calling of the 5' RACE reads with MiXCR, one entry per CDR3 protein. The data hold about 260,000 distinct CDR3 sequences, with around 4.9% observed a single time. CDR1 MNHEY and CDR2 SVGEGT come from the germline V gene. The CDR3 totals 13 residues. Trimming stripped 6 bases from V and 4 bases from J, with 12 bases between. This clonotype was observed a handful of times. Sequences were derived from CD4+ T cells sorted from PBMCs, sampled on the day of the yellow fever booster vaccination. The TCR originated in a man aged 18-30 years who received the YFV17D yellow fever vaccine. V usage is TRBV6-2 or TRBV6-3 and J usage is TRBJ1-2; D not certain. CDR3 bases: TGTGCCAGCAGACCCGACTGGGGCTATGGCTACACCTTC. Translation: CASRPDWGYGYTF.